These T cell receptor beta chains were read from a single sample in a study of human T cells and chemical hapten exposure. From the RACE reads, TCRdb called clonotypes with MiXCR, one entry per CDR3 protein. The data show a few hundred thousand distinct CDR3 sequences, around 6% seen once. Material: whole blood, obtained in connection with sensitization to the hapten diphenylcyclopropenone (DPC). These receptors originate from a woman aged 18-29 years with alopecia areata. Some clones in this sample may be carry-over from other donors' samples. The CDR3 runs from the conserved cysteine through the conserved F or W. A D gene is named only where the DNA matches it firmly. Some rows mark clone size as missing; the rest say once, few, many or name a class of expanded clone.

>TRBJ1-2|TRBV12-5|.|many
CASGLASSGDYGYTF
TGTGCTAGTGGTTTGGCCTCTTCGGGTGACTATGGCTACACCTTC
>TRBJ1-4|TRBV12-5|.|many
CASGFARGRANEKLFF
TGTGCTAGTGGTTTTGCCAGGGGACGAGCTAATGAAAAACTGTTTTTT
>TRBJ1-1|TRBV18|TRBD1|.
CASSPTGALNEAFF
TGTGCCAGCTCACCGACAGGGGCATTGAATGAAGCTTTCTTT
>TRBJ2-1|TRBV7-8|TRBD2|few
CASSPGLAGEYNEQFF
TGTGCCAGCAGCCCCGGACTAGCGGGGGAGTACAATGAGCAGTTCTTC
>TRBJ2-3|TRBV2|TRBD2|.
CASRTAGGGDTQYF
TGTGCCAGCAGGACTGCCGGCGGGGGGGATACGCAGTATTTT
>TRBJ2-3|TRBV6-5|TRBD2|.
CASSPFSSGRDEDTQYF
TGTGCCAGCAGTCCATTTTCTAGCGGGCGAGATGAGGATACGCAGTATTTT
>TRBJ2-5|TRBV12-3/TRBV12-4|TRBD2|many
CASSLSQSGGAQETQYF
TGTGCCAGCAGTTTAAGTCAGAGCGGGGGGGCCCAAGAGACCCAGTACTTC
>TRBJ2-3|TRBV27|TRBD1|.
CASSLRGRGPDTQYF
TGTGCCAGCAGTTTAAGGGGCAGGGGGCCCGATACGCAGTATTTT
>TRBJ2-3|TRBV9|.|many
CASSVQGFAADTQYF
TGTGCCAGCAGCGTACAAGGGTTCGCCGCAGATACGCAGTATTTT
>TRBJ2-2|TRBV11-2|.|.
CASSLVVGIRGGELFF
TGTGCCAGCAGCTTAGTTGTGGGGATTAGGGGCGGGGAGCTGTTTTTT
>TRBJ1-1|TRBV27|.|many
CASSLGGAWVGTEAFF
TGTGCCAGCAGTTTAGGGGGGGCTTGGGTCGGCACTGAAGCTTTCTTT
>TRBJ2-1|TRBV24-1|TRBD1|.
CATSVPGQGYNEQFF
TGTGCCACCAGTGTCCCGGGACAGGGTTACAATGAGCAGTTCTTC